This T cell receptor (beta chain) was obtained from a study of blood T cell repertoires in COVID-19. Whole-study context: There were acute and convalescent COVID-19 samples, and they came from the United States, Italy and Spain. Sources were T cells, B-cell-depleted T cells, or PBMCs; the material itself was cDNA or gDNA.

CDR1 and CDR2 from the germline V gene are SEHNR and FQNEAQ (reference sequence). V shed 6 bases and J 5 bases; nucleotides not matched to a gene: 8. The CDR3 extends over 14 amino acids. This clone appeared a few times. Under the authors' procedure: For nucleated cells, counts were estimated from reference gene primer amplification. Libraries were prepared by immunoSEQ multiplex PCR; TCRdb keeps only in-frame clonotypes and omits some of them. The V and J calls and clone size were taken over from that table, and D and trimming were inferred from the DNA. This table holds over 200,000 clones, around 85% found once.

Material for sequencing was peripheral blood. The chain couples TRBV7-9 to TRBJ1-1, with 8 nucleotides matching TRBD1. This receptor was taken from a human donor in a cohort sampled during active COVID-19. The CDR3: CASSPRGRWTEAFF. CDR3 nucleotide sequence: TGTGCCAGCAGTCCCAGGGGGCGGTGGACTGAAGCTTTCTTT.